The clone carrying this T cell receptor beta chain came up many times. With a duration under 3 months, ophthalmopathy in the donors showed moderate-to-severe activity, CAS ≥3 and NOSPECS ≥4. Other autoimmune diseases, uncontrolled infections, pregnancy or lactation ruled patients out of participation. It was on clinical symptoms, serum thyroxine, TRAb, thyroid ultrasound and orbital computed tomography that diagnosis relied. Scientists amplified the TCR beta CDR3 regions from RNA transcripts. HTBI primers were used in a first-round RT-PCR, which preceded a second-round multiplex PCR. TCRdb reanalysed the multiplex PCR reads using MiXCR and keeps one entry per CDR3 protein. The sample contains about 160,000 distinct CDR3 sequences, around 40% of which appear only once. This entry belongs to a study of Graves' ophthalmopathy and Graves' hyperthyroidism. V was pared by 5 bases and J by 5 bases, with 13 bases of the junction left unmatched. Germline CDR1 is SGHAT and CDR2 is FQNNGV. The CDR3 is 16 amino acids.

This sequence joins TRBV11-2 and TRBJ1-1, with TRBD1 matching 8 bases. The sequenced material came from peripheral blood. This clonotype was obtained from a man aged 25 to 40 with Graves' ophthalmopathy. The CDR3 spells CASSLGQGVSGTEAFF. In DNA, the CDR3 is TGTGCCAGCAGCCTCGGACAGGGAGTGTCGGGTACTGAAGCTTTCTTT.